Reported below is one T cell receptor (beta chain). Its antigen remains unidentified. This entry is derived from a study of post-analysis software for immune sequencing data. About the study: Disease courses included relapsing-remitting, secondary progressive and progressive-relapsing multiple sclerosis. The study's findings and limits: The study found significantly lower normalized Chao1 diversity in multiple sclerosis patients than in controls. F measure showed strong co-clustering of same-batch samples. There were about 5 TRBV segments more frequent in patients than controls, and TRBV5-6, TRBV5-1 and TRBV20-1 were among them.

The authors incorporated unique molecular identifiers into the TCR beta cDNA libraries. Some 500,000 cDNA molecules were obtained from approximately 0.91 to 9.4 million T cells. MiXCR, run by TCRdb on the PCR reads, gives a single entry per CDR3 protein. The sample lists about 200,000 distinct CDR3 sequences; roughly 30% were seen once. Germline CDR1 is DFQATT and CDR2 is SNEGSKA (reference sequence). The V segment lost 3 bases and the J segment 3 bases; nucleotides outside the gene matches: 5. The CDR3 contains 15 residues. The receptor comes from a girl aged 2-17 years with multiple sclerosis. The chain combines TRBV20-1 with TRBJ2-1, with TRBD1 matching over 10 bases. The sequencing sample was made of blood. CDR3: CSARGGQGFYNEQFF. For the CDR3, the DNA is TGCAGTGCTAGGGGGGGACAGGGGTTCTACAATGAGCAGTTCTTC.